This T cell receptor (beta chain) was retrieved from a study of blood T cell repertoires in COVID-19. Study-wide background: Samples representing acute and convalescent COVID-19 were sourced from the United States, Italy and Spain. Sources were T cells, B-cell-depleted T cells, or PBMCs; the material itself was cDNA or gDNA.

In the study's own analysis: Reference gene primer amplification gave nucleated cell count estimates. Produced via immunoSEQ multiplex PCR; TCRdb's table is partial and in-frame only. V and J calls and clone size come straight from that table; D and trimming were deduced from the DNA. The profile shows 45,000 or so clones, approximately 87% of them singletons. The CDR3 sequence is 15 residues long. Germline V lookup: CDR1 MGHRA, CDR2 YSYEKL. V gave up 3 bases and J gave up 4 bases, with 16 bases separating them. The receptor comes from a woman aged 80 or older with COVID-19, enrolled during active disease. The sample consisted of peripheral blood. V usage is TRBV4-1 and J usage is TRBJ2-7; the D gene is possibly TRBD2 (6 bases). CDR3 amino acids: CASSQLGLPSYEQYF. Written as DNA, the CDR3 is TGCGCCAGCAGCCAGTTGGGACTTCCCTCGTACGAGCAGTACTTC.